This paragraph covers one T cell receptor beta chain sequence. This record comes from a study of blood T cell repertoires in COVID-19. About the study: Donors in the United States, Italy and Spain gave samples during acute or convalescent COVID-19.

This CDR3 has 14 amino acids. CDR1 and CDR2 (germline): SGHTS, YDEGEE. V was pared by 3 bases and J by 0 bases, with 7 bases between. Per the study methods: Reference gene primers were amplified, and this amplification served to estimate nucleated cell counts. Libraries were prepared by immunoSEQ multiplex PCR; TCRdb keeps only in-frame clonotypes and omits some of them. The V and J calls and clone size were taken over from that table, and D and trimming were inferred from the DNA. There are about 210,000 clones in the sample; 84% occur only once, and 3% to 3.5% lies in the top ten. Clinical history as reported by participants underpinned cohort assignment. During the 2 weeks before they entered the study, exposed participants had met someone with a PCR-confirmed or clinician-diagnosed COVID-19 case.

V usage is TRBV5-8 and J usage is TRBJ1-5; weak D call: TRBD1 (6 bases). The sequenced material came from PBMCs or T cells enriched from blood (not recorded which). This TCR came from a woman in her twenties or thirties who had been exposed to COVID-19. The CDR3 DNA reads TGTGCCAGCAGCTCGGACAGTAGCAATCAGCCCCAGCATTTT. Encoded protein: CASSSDSSNQPQHF.